The rows below give T cell receptor beta chains drawn from one sample of a study of T cell changes during pregnancy in multiple sclerosis. The protocol was immunoSEQ multiplex PCR, while the TCRdb copy is restricted to in-frame clones and leaves out a portion. The sample has over 80,000 clones, approximately 90% seen once. Source: peripheral blood, taken in the second trimester of pregnancy. The receptors come from a female donor in good health, enrolled as a control in a pregnancy study. Both conserved end residues are part of each CDR3. A D gene is named only where the DNA matches it firmly. Not all rows give a size; the values are once, few, many and, for expanded clones, a class.

>TRBV19|NA|TRBJ1-1|15|NA
CASSTGSGLRTEAFF
TGTGCCAGTAGTACTGGGTCAGGGTTAAGGACTGAAGCTTTCTTT
>TRBV21-1|NA|TRBJ1-5|13|NA
CASGIQGGQPQHF
TGTGCCAGCGGGATACAGGGTGGTCAGCCCCAGCATTTT
>TRBV6-1|TRBD2|TRBJ2-1|16|NA
CASSERNSGSVNEQFF
TGTGCCAGCAGTGAACGGAATAGCGGGAGCGTCAATGAGCAGTTCTTC
>TRBV6-5|TRBD1|TRBJ2-7|14|NA
CASSGDRASYEQYF
TGTGCCAGCAGTGGGGACAGGGCGAGCTACGAGCAGTACTTC
>TRBV7-2|TRBD2|TRBJ2-1|15|NA
CASSSTSERYNEQFF
TGTGCCAGCAGCTCAACTAGCGAAAGATACAATGAGCAGTTCTTC
>TRBV7-2|NA|TRBJ2-2|18|NA
CASSLNAGSIGGTGELFF
TGTGCCAGCAGCTTAAACGCCGGGAGCATTGGGGGCACCGGGGAGCTGTTTTTT
>TRBV6-1|NA|TRBJ1-5|13|NA
CASSEGGWQPQHF
TGTGCCAGCAGTGAAGGGGGCTGGCAGCCCCAGCATTTT
>TRBV9|NA|TRBJ2-5|16|few
CASSVDTQGGQETQYF
TGTGCCAGCAGCGTAGATACACAGGGTGGGCAAGAGACCCAGTACTTC
>TRBV6-1|NA|TRBJ2-2|15|NA
CASSVRSSGTGELFF
TGTGCCAGCAGTGTCAGGAGTTCGGGGACCGGGGAGCTGTTTTTT
>TRBV4-1|TRBD1|TRBJ1-5|16|NA
CASSQDIQGSNQPQHF
TGCGCCAGCAGCCAAGACATACAGGGGAGCAATCAGCCCCAGCATTTT
>TRBV4-3|NA|TRBJ1-2|15|NA
CASSQLTQGTYGYTF
TGCGCCAGCAGCCAGCTCACCCAGGGCACCTATGGCTACACCTTC
>TRBV11-2|TRBD1|TRBJ1-2|15|NA
CASSLDPTGENGYTF
TGTGCCAGCAGCTTAGATCCGACAGGGGAGAATGGCTACACCTTC
>TRBV5-4|TRBD2|TRBJ2-1|17|NA
CASSLGPSGGALNEQFF
TGTGCCAGCAGCTTGGGCCCTAGCGGGGGGGCTCTCAATGAGCAGTTCTTC
>TRBV6-6|TRBD1|TRBJ2-7|14|NA
CASSYGGQAYEQYF
TGTGCCAGCAGTTACGGGGGACAGGCCTACGAGCAGTACTTC
>TRBV28|TRBD1|TRBJ2-3|14|once
CASSRQGGADTQYF
TGTGCCAGCAGTAGACAGGGGGGTGCAGATACGCAGTATTTT